This TCR beta chain originates from a study of T cells in localized non-small cell lung cancer. General study results and limits: Sequencing was restricted to one tumor region; therefore, heterogeneity remains possible.

The method was immunoSEQ multiplex PCR; TCRdb's version includes in-frame clones alone and lacks a portion of them. This sample has 64,000 or so clones; 85% to 90% occur once, and the top ten carry about 2%. A word on this clone: Its antigen is unknown.

Germline V gene data show CDR1 as SGDLS and CDR2 as YYNGEE. The CDR3 loop spans 15 amino acids. V was clipped by 0 bases and J by 2 bases, with 10 bases between them. The source of this sequence is a woman aged 40 to 75 with stage I lung adenocarcinoma. This chain uses TRBV9 with TRBJ2-3; D might be TRBD1 (5 bases). The specimen comprised peripheral blood, sampled before any cancer treatment. The chain's CDR3 is CASSVAGQFTDTQYF. The CDR3 DNA sequence: TGTGCCAGCAGCGTAGCAGGGCAGTTCACAGATACGCAGTATTTT.